Listed here are 12 T cell receptor beta chains from one sample, sequenced in a study of beta chain features in type 1 diabetes. The study reverse transcribed the entire isolated RNA, so it sequenced expressed TCRB transcripts. Data came from immunoSEQ multiplex PCR; TCRdb stores just in-frame clones and leaves some out. Of about 900,000 clones in the sample, under 20% were seen once. The sequencing sample was made of naive CD4+ T cells from blood. These receptor sequences come from a young woman in good health.

This clone appeared a few times. The rearrangement links TRBV6-1 to TRBJ2-7, with D tentatively TRBD2 (6 bases). This CDR3 spans 17 amino acids. Germline V gene data show CDR1 as MNHNS and CDR2 as SASEGT. The V gene lost 4 bases and the J gene lost 5 bases, with 24 bases spanning the gap. The CDR3 region is CASSARLRAGLFDEQYF. The CDR3, as DNA: TGTGCCAGCAGTGCTCGGTTACGTGCGGGACTCTTCGACGAGCAGTACTTC.

This clone was seen ten or more times. The rearrangement joins TRBV7-9 to TRBJ2-1; TRBD2 matches at 7 bases. Germline CDR1 is SEHNR and CDR2 is FQNEAQ (reference sequence). The ends lost 5 bases at V and 2 bases at J; junction bases unmatched: 6. The CDR3 has 15 amino acids. The CDR3 loop is CASSRSGIAYNEQFF. The CDR3 DNA sequence: TGTGCCAGCAGCCGGAGCGGGATCGCCTACAATGAGCAGTTCTTC.

This clone was counted between two and nine times. V and J are TRBV5-4 and TRBJ2-3; possible D gene TRBD2, 6 bases. The CDR3 is made up of 13 amino acids. Germline CDR1 and CDR2: SGHNT and YYREEE (reference sequence). V was pared by 4 bases and J by 4 bases, with 10 bases between. For the CDR3, the DNA is TGTGCCAGCAGCCCAAGGGAGGCAGATACGCAGTATTTT. Translation gives CASSPREADTQYF. Using reference TRBV5-4 and TRBJ2-3 for the parts outside the CDR3, the full variable domain is ETGVTQSPTHLIKTRGQQVTLRCSSQSGHNTVSWYQQALGQGPQFIFQYYREEENGRGNFPPRFSGLQFPNYSSELNVNALELDDSALYLCASSPREADTQYFGPGTRLTVL.

Written as DNA, the CDR3 is TGTGCCAGCTCACCACGGGAAGGGATTGTGGGGGAGCAGTACTTC. It encodes CASSPREGIVGEQYF. The chain links TRBV18 to TRBJ2-7, with D unclear. With 1 base removed from V and 7 bases from J, the gap between germline ends came to 17 bases. The CDR3 runs to 15 residues. Germline lookup yields CDR1 KGHSH and CDR2 LQKENI.

The V and J genes are TRBV4-1 and TRBJ2-2; TRBD2 aligns across 11 bases. Trimming at V came to 10 bases and at J to 0 bases, leaving 7 bases not matched to a gene. Germline CDR1 and CDR2: MGHRA and YSYEKL. CDR3 length: 16 residues. CDR3 DNA sequence: TGCGCCACCCGCGTGGGACTAGCGGCGAACACCGGGGAGCTGTTTTTT. It yields the protein CATRVGLAANTGELFF.

This clone was detected once. The chain combines TRBV6-1 with TRBJ1-2; possibly TRBD1 for D (5 bases). CDR1 is MNHNS, CDR2 SASEGT, per germline. The length of the CDR3 is 15 residues. The V end lost 5 bases, the J end lost 4 bases, and 17 bases lay between the germline ends. CDR3 sequence reads: CASSRGSAGPYGYTF. The CDR3 DNA reads TGTGCCAGCAGTCGCGGCTCGGCAGGGCCCTATGGCTACACCTTC.

This clone was found a few times. The V gene is TRBV27, the J gene TRBJ2-1, with 8 bases fitting TRBD2. The CDR3 sequence is 14 residues long. The germline V gene encodes CDR1 MNHEY and CDR2 SMNVEV (reference sequence). The junction had 7 bases not matched to a gene; V was cut back by 5 bases and J by 7 bases. DNA of the CDR3: TGTGCCAGCAGTGCCACCGGGACTAGGAATGAGCAGTTCTTC. Translating gives CASSATGTRNEQFF.

This clone was detected only a few times. The rearrangement joins TRBV4-2 to TRBJ2-1, with 7 bases that match TRBD2. This CDR3 spans 15 amino acids. The trim removed 1 base at V and 4 bases at J, leaving 4 bases unmatched. Looked up from germline, CDR1 is LGHNA and CDR2 is YNFKEQ. Here the CDR3 DNA reads TGTGCCAGCAGCCAAGTAGGAGCGGGATACAATGAGCAGTTCTTC. This gives the protein CASSQVGAGYNEQFF.

This clone turned up a few times. At one of its ends the junction is not consistent with the germline gene, which may arise from a read error. This sample also contains other DNA sequences that code for the same CDR3. V is TRBV27 and J is TRBJ1-5; 7 positions agree with TRBD1. Germline V CDR1 and CDR2: MNHEY, SMNVEV (reference sequence). This CDR3 spans 14 amino acids. The CDR3 region is CASSLSGGNQPQHF. The CDR3 nucleotides are TGTGCCAGCAGTTTATCAGGGGGCAACCAGCCCCAGCATTTT.

This clone was seen a few times. The DNA for the CDR3 is TGTGCCAGCAGCTTAGGCGGCCGGGGGGCGCGGAACTATGGCTACACCTTC. This encodes CASSLGGRGARNYGYTF. This chain connects TRBV7-9 to TRBJ1-2; possible D gene TRBD1, 6 bases. Looked up from germline, CDR1 is SEHNR and CDR2 is FQNEAQ (reference sequence). The CDR3 runs to 17 residues. The V end lost 1 base, the J end lost 2 bases, and 17 bases lay between the germline ends.

The J gene is TRBJ2-1, the V gene TRBV29-1; 8 positions match TRBD2. V was pared by 6 bases and J by 10 bases, with 17 bases of the junction left unmatched. From germline, CDR1 is SQVTM and CDR2 ANQGSEA. The CDR3 runs to 15 residues. The CDR3 loop is CSVAQISGTSNEQFF. The CDR3 coding sequence is TGCAGCGTAGCACAAATTTCCGGGACTAGTAACGAGCAGTTCTTC.

The table lists this clone with a few counts. This chain joins TRBV7-2 and TRBJ2-5; D might be TRBD1 (5 bases). The assigned J gene may be wrong: the sequence end matches TRBJ2-7 better. The germline CDR1 and CDR2 sequences are SGHTA and FQGNSA. The CDR3 runs to 14 residues. In DNA, the CDR3 is TGTGCCAGCAGCTCCACTTTAGGGGCTACCGAGCAGTACTTC. Protein: CASSSTLGATEQYF.